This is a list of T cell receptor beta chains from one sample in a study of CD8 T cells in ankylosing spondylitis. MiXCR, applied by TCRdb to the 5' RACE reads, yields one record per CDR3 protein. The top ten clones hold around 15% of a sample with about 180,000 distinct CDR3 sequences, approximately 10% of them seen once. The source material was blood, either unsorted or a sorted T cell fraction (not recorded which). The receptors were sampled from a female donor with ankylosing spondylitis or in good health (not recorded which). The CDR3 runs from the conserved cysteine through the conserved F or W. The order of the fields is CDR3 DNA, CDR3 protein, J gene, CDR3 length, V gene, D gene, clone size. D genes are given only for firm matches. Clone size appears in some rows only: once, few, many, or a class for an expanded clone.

TGTGCCAGCAGCCACAGGGACATGGGGACCGGGGAGCTGTTTTTT	CASSHRDMGTGELFF	TRBJ2-2	15	TRBV4-2	-	-
TGTGCCAGCAGTCATGGAGGACGGGTGAACACTGAAGCTTTCTTT	CASSHGGRVNTEAFF	TRBJ1-1	15	TRBV6-1	-	many
TGTGCCAGCAGCTCAGGGGATAGGCCAGATACGCAGTATTTT	CASSSGDRPDTQYF	TRBJ2-3	14	TRBV27	-	many
TGTGCCAGCAGCCGAAAGCTCGGGGAGCTGTTTTTT	CASSRKLGELFF	TRBJ2-2	12	TRBV9	-	few
TGTGCCAGCAGTTTGGGCGGCCGGGGCACCGGGGAGCTGTTTTTT	CASSLGGRGTGELFF	TRBJ2-2	15	TRBV12-3/TRBV12-4	-	few
TGTGCCAGCAGTTTATCCGTCGAGAGACTAGCTTCCTACGAGCAGTACTTC	CASSLSVERLASYEQYF	TRBJ2-7	17	TRBV28	TRBD2	few
TGTGCCAGCAGTTCCCGACTAGCGGGAGGGCCGTCAAATGAGCAGTTCTTC	CASSSRLAGGPSNEQFF	TRBJ2-1	17	TRBV6-5	TRBD2	-
TGTGCCACCGCATCCTCGGGGGCAGGTCAGCCCCAGCATTTT	CATASSGAGQPQHF	TRBJ1-5	14	TRBV12-3/TRBV12-4	-	many
TGTGCCAGCAGCCAAGTCCCCGAGAGTAAAAACATTCAGTACTTC	CASSQVPESKNIQYF	TRBJ2-4	15	TRBV3-1	-	-
TGTGCCAGCAGCAACTACGGGTACGAGCAGTACTTC	CASSNYGYEQYF	TRBJ2-7	12	TRBV7-9	-	-
TGCGCCAGCAGCCAAGGGGTGGCCGGGAACGGCGAGCAGTACTTC	CASSQGVAGNGEQYF	TRBJ2-7	15	TRBV4-3	-	-
TGCGCCAGCAGCCGAGGGACAATTGCACCTGAGCAGTTCTTC	CASSRGTIAPEQFF	TRBJ2-1	14	TRBV4-1	-	-
TGTGCCAGCCGGGACGGCTCTGGAAACACCATATATTTT	CASRDGSGNTIYF	TRBJ1-3	13	TRBV27	-	few
TGCGCCAGCAGCCCGCAGTCGGGACTAGAGGCGTGCTTC	CASSPQSGLEACF	TRBJ2-1	13	TRBV5-1	TRBD2	-
TGTGCCAGCAGCGCCCCGACTAGCGGGAGAGTGAATGAGCAGTTCTTC	CASSAPTSGRVNEQFF	TRBJ2-1	16	TRBV7-9	TRBD2	few
TGTGCCAGCAGCTTAGGAGTACAGGGATATTACACCTTC	CASSLGVQGYYTF	TRBJ1-2	13	TRBV11-2	-	few
TGTGCCAGCAGTCTTTTGGGGGAAGGCCGCTCTGAAGCTTTCTTT	CASSLLGEGRSEAFF	TRBJ1-1	15	TRBV12-3/TRBV12-4	-	-
TGCAGCGTTCGCAGGGACACTGAAGCTTTCTTT	CSVRRDTEAFF	TRBJ1-1	11	TRBV29-1	-	many
TGTGCCAGCAGGCCGGACAGGGTATCGCAGTATTTT	CASRPDRVSQYF	TRBJ2-3	12	TRBV6-6	TRBD1	few
TGTGCCAGCAGCCCGACGACCGGGAGTAGGTCCTACGAGCAGTACTTC	CASSPTTGSRSYEQYF	TRBJ2-7	16	TRBV7-3	-	-
TGTGCCAGCAGCTTAGAACCCATAGGGGATACGCAGTATTTT	CASSLEPIGDTQYF	TRBJ2-3	14	TRBV7-2	-	-
TGCAGTGCTAGTCCGGGAGGGGAGACCCAGTGCTTC	CSASPGGETQCF	TRBJ2-5	12	TRBV20-1	TRBD2	once
TGTGCCTGGAAAGGGGACTCCTTAAGGGGCACTGAAGCTTTCTTT	CAWKGDSLRGTEAFF	TRBJ1-1	15	TRBV30	-	few
TGTGCCAGCAGCGACGGACATCGCTCCTACGAGCAGTACTTC	CASSDGHRSYEQYF	TRBJ2-7	14	TRBV7-9	-	few
TGTGCCAGCAGCTTAGGGGGCGGATCTTATGGCTACACCTTC	CASSLGGGSYGYTF	TRBJ1-2	14	TRBV27	TRBD1	-
TGTGCCAGCAGTGACCCGGGACTAGGCTACAATGAGCAGTTCTTC	CASSDPGLGYNEQFF	TRBJ2-1	15	TRBV25-1	TRBD2	-
TGTGCCAGCAGCGTAGGAGGGTCCGGCTACAATGAGCAGTTCTTC	CASSVGGSGYNEQFF	TRBJ2-1	15	TRBV9	-	-
TGTGCCAGCAGACCGTCCGGGACTAGCGGGAGAAAGAGCTCCTACAATGAGCAGTTCTTC	CASRPSGTSGRKSSYNEQFF	TRBJ2-1	20	TRBV6-2/TRBV6-3	TRBD2	-
TGTGCCAGCAGTCTCCGGGATCCCAAAGAGGCAGATACGCAGTATTTT	CASSLRDPKEADTQYF	TRBJ2-3	16	TRBV27	-	-
TGCAGCGTAGGGACTAGCGGGTACAATGAGCAGTTCTTC	CSVGTSGYNEQFF	TRBJ2-1	13	TRBV29-1	TRBD2	few
TGCGCCAGCAGCCCGACAGGGGTGAACACTGAAGCTTTCTTT	CASSPTGVNTEAFF	TRBJ1-1	14	TRBV4-1	TRBD1	few
TGTGCCAGCAGCTTTGGGCAAGAGCAGTACTTC	CASSFGQEQYF	TRBJ2-7	11	TRBV7-9	-	-
TGTGCCAGCAGCGGGATTAGCACAGATACGCAGTATTTT	CASSGISTDTQYF	TRBJ2-3	13	TRBV7-3	-	few
TGTGCCAGCAGGGCGCCGCGGACGGGGAACACTGAAGCTTTCTTT	CASRAPRTGNTEAFF	TRBJ1-1	15	TRBV12-3/TRBV12-4	-	few
TGTGCCAGCAGCCCCCACGCGGGACTAGCGGGAGGAACAGATACGCAGTATTTT	CASSPHAGLAGGTDTQYF	TRBJ2-3	18	TRBV9	TRBD2	-
TGTGCCAGCAGTTTAGACCTAAGCAGGGGTTATGGCTACACCTTC	CASSLDLSRGYGYTF	TRBJ1-2	15	TRBV12-3/TRBV12-4	-	-
TGTGCCAGCAGTTTATCGGCTCCTTTGCAGAACACTGAAGCTTTCTTT	CASSLSAPLQNTEAFF	TRBJ1-1	16	TRBV27	-	-
TGCGCCAGCAGTGATGGAGAGACCCAGTACTTC	CASSDGETQYF	TRBJ2-5	11	TRBV10-1	-	few
TGTGCCAGTTCCCCCATCGGGCGGTGGGAGACCCAGTACTTC	CASSPIGRWETQYF	TRBJ2-5	14	TRBV7-9	-	few
TGTGCCAGCAGCGTAGGGGGGAGGGAGATTGGTGAGCAGTTCTTC	CASSVGGREIGEQFF	TRBJ2-1	15	TRBV9	TRBD2	few
TGCAGTGCTAGTCACCGCCGGGTCTACAATGAGCAGTTCTTC	CSASHRRVYNEQFF	TRBJ2-1	14	TRBV20-1	-	-
TGTGCCAAAGACAGGGTGAGAACTGAAGCTTTCTTT	CAKDRVRTEAFF	TRBJ1-1	12	TRBV2	TRBD1	-
TGCAGTGCTAGAGATGCAGGGGTAGCGGGAGGCAGCTCCTACGAGCAGTACTTC	CSARDAGVAGGSSYEQYF	TRBJ2-7	18	TRBV20-1	TRBD2	-
TGCGCCAGCAGCTTGGCGGAGACGACTGAAGCTTTCTTT	CASSLAETTEAFF	TRBJ1-1	13	TRBV5-1	-	many
TGTGCCAGCAGTTTAGGTGAGAACACTGAAGCTTTCTTT	CASSLGENTEAFF	TRBJ1-1	13	TRBV27	-	many
TGCAGTGCTAGAGGGGAGGGGGTCTACGCTGAAGCTTTCTTT	CSARGEGVYAEAFF	TRBJ1-1	14	TRBV20-1	-	few